Included here is one T cell receptor beta chain sequence, with context. Germline CDR1 and CDR2: DFQATT and SNEGSKA (reference sequence). V lost 7 bases and J 6 bases, leaving 10 bases between the germline ends. The CDR3 consists of 11 residues. These data are taken from a study of blood T cell repertoires in COVID-19. Produced via immunoSEQ multiplex PCR; TCRdb's table is partial and in-frame only. The table includes under 300,000 clones, 89% detected once. The sequence was obtained from a woman between 40 and 55 years old who had recovered from COVID-19. The specimen sequenced was peripheral blood. The chain joins TRBV20-1 to TRBJ2-1; no reliable D call. CDR3 nucleotide sequence: TGCAGTGTCTACCGAACCAATGAGCAGTTCTTC. Its protein product is CSVYRTNEQFF.